The 19 T cell receptor beta chains given below trace back to one sample, sequenced in a study of blood T cell repertoires in COVID-19. Sequenced by immunoSEQ multiplex PCR; TCRdb stores in-frame clones only, minus some. This sample yields some 320,000 clones, of which 65% to 90% are seen a single time; about 7% belongs to the top ten. Sequencing input: peripheral blood. Source of these receptors: a human donor in a cohort sampled during active COVID-19.

CDR3 nucleotide sequence: TGTGCCAGCTCACCACAGGGGGCAGGGATCTCCTACGAGCAGTACTTC. Its protein is CASSPQGAGISYEQYF. V gene TRBV18 combines with J gene TRBJ2-7, with 7 bases fitting TRBD1. CDR1 and CDR2 from the germline V gene are KGHSH and LQKENI. The trim removed 1 base at V and 0 bases at J, leaving 6 bases unmatched. CDR3 length: 16 residues. Combining the CDR3 with reference TRBV18 and TRBJ2-7 gives the whole variable domain NAGVMQNPRHLVRRRGQEARLRCSPMKGHSHVYWYRQLPEEGLKFMVYLQKENIIDESGMPKERFSAEFPKEGPSILRIQQVVRGDSAAYFCASSPQGAGISYEQYFGPGTRLTVT.

The rearrangement links TRBV5-1 to TRBJ1-2; 7 bases agree with TRBD1. Losses at the gene ends were 3 bases for V and 11 bases for J; bases not matched to a gene: 7. Germline-derived CDR1 and CDR2 are SGHRS and YFSETQ. The CDR3 covers 12 residues. In DNA, the CDR3 is TGCGCCAGCAGCTCCGACAGGGTGGAATACACCTTC. Amino acid sequence: CASSSDRVEYTF.

V gene TRBV2 combines with J gene TRBJ2-3; 7 nucleotides line up with TRBD2. Germline CDR1 SNHLY, CDR2 FYNNEI. J lost 0 bases, V lost 7 bases, and 10 bases had no gene match. CDR3 size: 16 residues. The CDR3 coding sequence is TGTGCCAGCAAAAACAAGCGGGGTTCAAGCACAGATACGCAGTATTTT. This codes for CASKNKRGSSTDTQYF.

This sequence joins TRBV7-2 and TRBJ2-1, with D possibly matching TRBD2 (5 bases). The germline V gene has CDR1 SGHTA and CDR2 FQGNSA. V was pared by 4 bases and J by 12 bases, with 10 bases between. The CDR3 runs 11 residues. DNA of the CDR3: TGTGCCAGCAGCTCCGGGGTACGGCAGTTCTTC. This sequence encodes CASSSGVRQFF.

This clone appeared a few times. This chain joins TRBV3-1 (or the pseudogene TRBV3-2) and TRBJ1-5, with TRBD1 matching 7 bases. CDR1 is LGHDT and CDR2 is YNNKEL in the germline V gene (reference sequence). The CDR3 has 15 residues. The trim removed 4 bases at V and 2 bases at J, leaving 5 bases unmatched. CDR3 in DNA: TGTGCCAGCAGCCCACCGGGACAGCGCAATCAGCCCCAGCATTTT. Its translation is CASSPPGQRNQPQHF.

V and J are TRBV7-3 and TRBJ2-3; TRBD2 is a possible D gene (5 bases). The CDR3 loop spans 15 amino acids. Germline V lookup: CDR1 SGHTA, CDR2 FQGTGA. The ends were cut back, 5 bases at V and 4 bases at J, with 16 bases in the middle. The CDR3 coding sequence is TGTGCCAGCAGCCTCAATGGAGGAGCTTCAGATACGCAGTATTTT. Amino acid sequence: CASSLNGGASDTQYF.

V is TRBV18 and J is TRBJ1-2; D might be TRBD1 (6 bases). V was trimmed by 3 bases and J by 4 bases, leaving 9 bases between them. From germline, CDR1 is KGHSH and CDR2 LQKENI. This CDR3 contains 13 residues. The CDR3 nucleotides are TGTGCCAGCTCACCGGACAGAATCTATGGCTACACCTTC. The encoded protein is CASSPDRIYGYTF.

Turning to this clone: The sample holds other DNA sequences that translate to the same CDR3. The V and J genes are TRBV5-1 and TRBJ2-7; D perhaps matches TRBD1 (6 bases). This CDR3 region has 14 residues. Germline V gene sequence: CDR1 SGHRS, CDR2 YFSETQ. Deletions cut 0 bases from V and 3 bases from J, with 10 bases between. CDR3 residues: CASSLEGQGYEQYF. The CDR3, as DNA: TGCGCCAGCAGCTTGGAGGGACAAGGCTACGAGCAGTACTTC.

The chain couples TRBV18 to TRBJ2-7; 7 bases line up with TRBD1. CDR3 length: 14 residues. With 5 bases clipped from V and 2 bases from J, the junction kept 6 bases outside the gene matches. Germline CDR1 is KGHSH and CDR2 is LQKENI. The CDR3 here is CASSTSTGAYEQYF. As DNA, the CDR3 is TGTGCCAGCTCAACCTCTACAGGGGCCTACGAGCAGTACTTC.

The chain combines TRBV30 with TRBJ1-6; no clear D. The length of the CDR3 is 11 residues. The germline V gene has CDR1 GTSNPN and CDR2 SVGIG (reference sequence). The CDR3 loop reads CGAEENSPLHF. The DNA of the CDR3 is TGTGGTGCGGAGGAAAATTCACCCCTCCACTTT.

V and J are TRBV6-1 and TRBJ1-5; 12 bases are shared with TRBD1. Germline trimming cut 3 bases from V and 7 bases from J; bases unmatched to any gene: 1. Germline assignment: CDR1 MNHNS and CDR2 SASEGT. CDR3 size: 14 residues. The DNA for the CDR3 is TGTGCCAGCAGTGATGGGACAGGGGGCCAGCCCCAGCATTTT. This encodes CASSDGTGGQPQHF.

The chain has TRBV5-1 and TRBJ2-4; TRBD1 might be the D (5 bases). Germline values: CDR1 SGHRS, CDR2 YFSETQ. The CDR3 runs to 15 residues. V shed 4 bases and J shed 2 bases, with 13 bases lying between them. CDR3 coding DNA: TGCGCCAGCAGCAGTTCCCAGGGCACCAAAAACATTCAGTACTTC. This codes for CASSSSQGTKNIQYF. Full variable domain (rest looked up from reference TRBV5-1 and TRBJ2-4): KAGVTQTPRYLIKTRGQQVTLSCSPISGHRSVSWYQQTPGQGLQFLFEYFSETQRNKGNFPGRFSGRQFSNSRSEMNVSTLELGDSALYLCASSSSQGTKNIQYFGAGTRLSVL.

This sequence joins TRBV5-1 and TRBJ1-3, with D possibly matching TRBD1 (6 bases). This CDR3 is 15 amino acids long. The germline V and J ends were trimmed by 0 bases and 2 bases, with 9 bases remaining between them. CDR1 and CDR2 (germline): SGHRS, YFSETQ. In nucleotides, the CDR3 is TGCGCCAGCAGCTTGGACAGGGCCACTGGAAACACCATATATTTT. It yields the protein CASSLDRATGNTIYF.

The chain joins TRBV24-1 to TRBJ1-6, with TRBD1 matching 9 bases. Trimming took 10 bases from V and 12 from J; bases not matched to a gene: 9. Germline CDR1 KGHDR, CDR2 SFDVKD. The CDR3 sequence is 13 residues long. The CDR3 loop is CATQEQGALPLHF. The CDR3 DNA sequence: TGTGCCACTCAAGAACAGGGGGCCCTACCCCTCCACTTT.

The V gene is TRBV5-8, the J gene TRBJ2-2; tentative D call: TRBD2 (5 bases). Germline CDR1 SGHTS, CDR2 YDEGEE. V shed 4 bases and J shed 1 base, with 17 bases lying between them. This CDR3 comprises 17 residues. This CDR3 reads CASSRTYFAGNTGELFF. The CDR3 DNA is TGTGCCAGCAGCCGAACCTACTTCGCGGGGAACACCGGGGAGCTGTTTTTT.

This clone has only a few counts. The chain joins TRBV7-9 to TRBJ2-7; 7 bases agree with TRBD1. The CDR3 has 14 amino acids. Germline-derived CDR1 and CDR2 are SEHNR and FQNEAQ (reference sequence). The trim removed 8 bases at V and 7 bases at J, leaving 14 bases unmatched. In DNA form, the CDR3 reads TGTGCCAGCTCCCCCCGGGACAGCCGACGAGAGCAGTACTTC. Amino acids: CASSPRDSRREQYF. Combining the CDR3 with reference TRBV7-9 and TRBJ2-7 gives the whole variable domain DTGVSQNPRHKITKRGQNVTFRCDPISEHNRLYWYRQTLGQGPEFLTYFQNEAQLEKSRLLSDRFSAERPKGSFSTLEIQRTEQGDSAMYLCASSPRDSRREQYFGPGTRLTVT.

Only a few counts were recorded for this clone. J is TRBJ1-1 and V is TRBV5-6; D is unclear. Germline-derived CDR1 and CDR2 are SGHDT and YYEEEE. Trimming took off 3 bases at V and 3 bases at J, with 9 bases between the two ends. CDR3 size: 13 residues. CDR3 sequence (DNA): TGTGCCAGCAGCTACGGGGTCTACACTGAAGCTTTCTTT. The encoded protein is CASSYGVYTEAFF. The full variable domain, its missing parts supplied by reference TRBV5-6 and TRBJ1-1, is DAGVTQSPTHLIKTRGQQVTLRCSPKSGHDTVSWYQQALGQGPQFIFQYYEEEERQRGNFPDRFSGHQFPNYSSELNVNALLLGDSALYLCASSYGVYTEAFFGQGTRLTVV.

In this sample, this clone turned up once. The chain recombines TRBV2 with TRBJ1-2; tentative D call: TRBD1 (5 bases). Per the germline V gene, CDR1 is SNHLY and CDR2 is FYNNEI. This CDR3 spans 12 amino acids. The V end was cut by 8 bases, the J end by 3 bases, with 10 bases between. The CDR3 spells CASRGKYYGYTF. CDR3 in DNA: TGTGCCAGCCGGGGGAAGTACTATGGCTACACCTTC.

The V gene is TRBV18, the J gene TRBJ1-6; TRBD1 might be the D (6 bases). This CDR3 spans 14 amino acids. From germline, CDR1 is KGHSH and CDR2 LQKENI. Trimming cost V 6 bases and J 7 bases, with 13 bases left between them. This CDR3 reads CASSHGQLNSPLHF. In DNA form, the CDR3 reads TGTGCCAGCTCCCACGGACAGCTGAATTCACCCCTCCACTTT.